The entry that follows covers one T cell receptor beta chain sequence. This specimen belongs to a study of CD4+ T cells in melanoma. V was clipped by 1 base and J by 6 bases, with 13 bases between them. Germline CDR1 and CDR2: SGHTA and FQGNSA. The CDR3 is made up of 14 amino acids. The repertoire was sequenced with immunoSEQ multiplex PCR; TCRdb's copy has only in-frame clones and lacks some. The table lists around 100,000 clones, about nine tenths of them singletons. The J gene is TRBJ2-7, the V gene TRBV7-2; D could derive from TRBD1 or TRBD2 (6 bases each). Material for sequencing was peripheral blood. This clonotype was obtained from a human donor with melanoma. The CDR3 protein is CASSLGAGGGEQYF. The CDR3, as DNA: TGTGCCAGCAGCTTAGGTGCTGGAGGGGGCGAGCAGTACTTC.